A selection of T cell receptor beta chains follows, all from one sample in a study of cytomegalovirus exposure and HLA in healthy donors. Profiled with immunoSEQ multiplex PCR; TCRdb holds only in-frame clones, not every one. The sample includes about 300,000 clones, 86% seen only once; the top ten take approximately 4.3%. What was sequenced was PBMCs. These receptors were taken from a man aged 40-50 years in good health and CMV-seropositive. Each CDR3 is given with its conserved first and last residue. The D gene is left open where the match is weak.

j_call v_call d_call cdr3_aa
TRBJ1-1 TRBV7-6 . CASSRSQGAGAFF
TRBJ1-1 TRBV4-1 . CASSQEGGANTEAFF
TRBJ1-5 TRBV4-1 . CASSPQGGNQPQHF
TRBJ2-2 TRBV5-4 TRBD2 CASSPGLAGNTGELFF
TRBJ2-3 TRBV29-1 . CSVETRQIADTQYF
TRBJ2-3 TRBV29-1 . CSVDWTSTDTQYF
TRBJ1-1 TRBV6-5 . CASSRTDLNTEAFF
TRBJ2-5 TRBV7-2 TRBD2 CASSMGTSGSPETQYF
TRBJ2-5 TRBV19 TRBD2 CASSTGLAGGGETQYF
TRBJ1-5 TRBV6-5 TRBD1 CASQAPGGGQPQHF
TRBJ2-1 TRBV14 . CASSPRLDSYNEQFF
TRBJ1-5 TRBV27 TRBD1 CASRADRGSNQPQHF
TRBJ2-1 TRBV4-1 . CASSQEEALVEQFF
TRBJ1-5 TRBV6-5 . CASSYVSSNQPQHF
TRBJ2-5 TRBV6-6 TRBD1 CASSLSKGAETQYF
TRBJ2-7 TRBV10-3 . CAISDWGRGSSYEQYF
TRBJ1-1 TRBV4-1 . CASSHGGPNTEAFF
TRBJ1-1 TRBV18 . CASSPRRGAPNTEAFF
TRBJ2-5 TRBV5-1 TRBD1 CASSLGTGGQETQYF
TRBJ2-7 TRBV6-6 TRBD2 CASSYSVLAGEQYF
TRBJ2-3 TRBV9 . CASSETGSLADTQYF
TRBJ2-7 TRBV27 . CASSFRDPTKQYF
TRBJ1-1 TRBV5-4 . CASSLEMNTEAFF
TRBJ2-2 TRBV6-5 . CASSYSGREVTGELFF
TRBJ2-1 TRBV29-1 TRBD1 CSSGTGNLYNEQFF
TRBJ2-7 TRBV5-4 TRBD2 CASSVGLANSYEQYF
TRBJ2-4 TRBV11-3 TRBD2 CASSGLAGGAKNIQYF
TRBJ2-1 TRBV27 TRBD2 CASAGTSSSGEQFF
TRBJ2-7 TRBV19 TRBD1 CASTQTGIPYEQYF
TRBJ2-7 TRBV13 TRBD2 CASSFPSGRYEQYF
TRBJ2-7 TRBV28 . CASSLSGVGYEQYF
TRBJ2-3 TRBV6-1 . CASSEGRGWEGADTQYF